This T cell receptor beta chain stems from a study of OX40 agonist ivuxolimab in advanced cancers. Looking at the study overall: Patients were dosed intravenously with ivuxolimab at 0.01 to 10 mg/kg every 2 weeks. Males comprised approximately 84% of the group, whose mean age was around 62 years (range about 20 to 79).

Concerning this clone: Antigen unknown.

The J segment lost 5 bases and the V segment lost 7 bases, leaving 13 bases of the junction unmatched. Germline V gene sequence: CDR1 MDHEN, CDR2 SYDVKM. The CDR3 consists of 15 residues. Generated by immunoSEQ multiplex PCR, the TCRdb table keeps only in-frame clones and is missing some. Of around 59,000 clones in the sample, roughly nine tenths were seen once. Broader study findings: In general, CD8+ T cells held more expanded clones than CD4+ did, on average.

The material sequenced was CD4+ or CD8+ T cells sorted from blood, taken in a trial of the OX40 agonist ivuxolimab. The sequence derives from an adult with an advanced solid tumor such as melanoma, head and neck, liver or kidney cancer. The V gene is TRBV28, the J gene TRBJ1-1; 7 nucleotides agree with TRBD1. The CDR3: CASNQGVRQLTEAFF. The DNA for the CDR3 is TGTGCCAGCAACCAGGGGGTTAGACAGCTAACTGAAGCTTTCTTT.